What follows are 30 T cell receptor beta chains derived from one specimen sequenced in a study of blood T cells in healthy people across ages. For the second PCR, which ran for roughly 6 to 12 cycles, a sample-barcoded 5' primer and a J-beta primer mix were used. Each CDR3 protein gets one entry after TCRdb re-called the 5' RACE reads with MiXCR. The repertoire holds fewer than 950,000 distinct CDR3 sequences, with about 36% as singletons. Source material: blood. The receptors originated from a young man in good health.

The chain's CDR3 is CASSLDRGWNTEAFF. CDR3 sequence (DNA): TGTGCCAGCAGCTTGGACAGGGGGTGGAACACTGAAGCTTTCTTT. This chain uses TRBV5-5 with TRBJ1-1, with 8 bases fitting TRBD1. The CDR3 contains 15 residues. Germline V gene lookup returns CDR1 SGHKS and CDR2 YYEKEE (reference sequence). V shed 0 bases and J 1 base; nucleotides not matched to a gene: 2.

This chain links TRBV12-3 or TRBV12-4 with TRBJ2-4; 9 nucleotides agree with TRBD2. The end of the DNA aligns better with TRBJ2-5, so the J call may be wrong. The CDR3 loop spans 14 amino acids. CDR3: CASRPGTSRVTQYF. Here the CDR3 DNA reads TGTGCCAGCAGGCCCGGGACTAGCAGAGTGACCCAGTACTTC.

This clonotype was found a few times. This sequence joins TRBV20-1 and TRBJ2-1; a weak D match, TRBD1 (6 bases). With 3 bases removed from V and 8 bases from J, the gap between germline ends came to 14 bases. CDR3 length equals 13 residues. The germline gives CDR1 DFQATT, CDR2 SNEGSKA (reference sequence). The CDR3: CSARDSVSDEQFF. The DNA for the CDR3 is TGCAGTGCTAGGGACAGCGTTAGCGATGAGCAGTTCTTC.

DNA of the CDR3: TGTGCCTGGAGCGGATTACAGGGTCCGGATTCACCCCTCCACTTT. Translation gives CAWSGLQGPDSPLHF. The genes are TRBV30 and TRBJ1-6; tentative D call: TRBD1 (6 bases). Trimming shortened V by 3 bases and J by 8 bases, and 17 bases separated the two germline ends. Germline assignment: CDR1 GTSNPN and CDR2 SVGIG (reference sequence). The CDR3 is 15 residues long.

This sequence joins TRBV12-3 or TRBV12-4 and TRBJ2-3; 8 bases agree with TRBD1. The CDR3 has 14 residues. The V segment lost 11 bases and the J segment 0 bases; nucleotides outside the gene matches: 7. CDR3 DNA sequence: TGTGCCGGTAGGGGGGACAGGAGCACAGATACGCAGTATTTT. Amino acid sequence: CAGRGDRSTDTQYF.

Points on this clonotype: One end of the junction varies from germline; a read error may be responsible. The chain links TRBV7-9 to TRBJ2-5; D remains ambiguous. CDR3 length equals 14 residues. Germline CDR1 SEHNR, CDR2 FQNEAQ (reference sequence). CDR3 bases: TGTGCCAGCAGCTTAGTGACTTTCCAAGAGACCCGGTACTTC. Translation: CASSLVTFQETRYF.

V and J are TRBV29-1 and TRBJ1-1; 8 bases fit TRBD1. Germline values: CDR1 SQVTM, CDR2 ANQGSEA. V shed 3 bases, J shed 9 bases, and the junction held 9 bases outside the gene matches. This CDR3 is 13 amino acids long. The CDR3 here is CSVEETGDGQAFF. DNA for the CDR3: TGCAGCGTTGAGGAGACAGGGGATGGGCAAGCTTTCTTT. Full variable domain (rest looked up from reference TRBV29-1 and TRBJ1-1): SAVISQKPSRDICQRGTSLTIQCQVDSQVTMMFWYRQQPGQSLTLIATANQGSEATYESGFVIDKFPISRPNLTFSTLTVSNMSPEDSSIYLCSVEETGDGQAFFGQGTRLTVV.

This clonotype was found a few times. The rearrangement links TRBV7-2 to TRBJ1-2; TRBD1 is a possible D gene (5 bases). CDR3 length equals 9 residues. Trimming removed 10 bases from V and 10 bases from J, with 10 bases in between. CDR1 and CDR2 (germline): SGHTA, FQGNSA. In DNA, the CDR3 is TGTGCCACGATGGGGGACTACACCTTC. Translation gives CATMGDYTF.

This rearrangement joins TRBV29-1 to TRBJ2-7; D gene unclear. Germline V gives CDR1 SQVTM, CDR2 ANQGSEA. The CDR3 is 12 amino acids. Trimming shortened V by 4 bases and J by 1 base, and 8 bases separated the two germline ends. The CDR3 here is CSVAGLSYEQYF. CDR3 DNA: TGCAGCGTTGCTGGCCTATCCTACGAGCAGTACTTC.

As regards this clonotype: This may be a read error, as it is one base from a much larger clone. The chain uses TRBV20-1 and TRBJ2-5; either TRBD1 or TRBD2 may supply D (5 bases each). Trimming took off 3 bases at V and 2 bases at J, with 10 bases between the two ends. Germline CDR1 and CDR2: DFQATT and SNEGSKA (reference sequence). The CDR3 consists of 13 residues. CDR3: CSASTGPQETQYF. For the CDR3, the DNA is TGCAGTGCTAGTACGGGACCACAAGAGACCCAGTACTTC.

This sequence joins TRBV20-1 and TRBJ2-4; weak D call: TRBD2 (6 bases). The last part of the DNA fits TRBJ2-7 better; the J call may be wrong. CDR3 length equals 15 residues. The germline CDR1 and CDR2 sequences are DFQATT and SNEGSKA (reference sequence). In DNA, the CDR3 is TGCAGTGCTAGAGATCATGGGGCCGGGAGTTACGAGCAGTACTTC. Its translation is CSARDHGAGSYEQYF.

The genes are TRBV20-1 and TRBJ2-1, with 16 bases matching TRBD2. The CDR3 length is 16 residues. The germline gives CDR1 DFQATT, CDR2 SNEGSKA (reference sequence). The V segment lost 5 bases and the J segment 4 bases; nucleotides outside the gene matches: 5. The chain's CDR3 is CSAGTSGGAGYNEQFF. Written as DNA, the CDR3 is TGCAGTGCTGGGACTAGCGGGGGGGCTGGGTACAATGAGCAGTTCTTC.

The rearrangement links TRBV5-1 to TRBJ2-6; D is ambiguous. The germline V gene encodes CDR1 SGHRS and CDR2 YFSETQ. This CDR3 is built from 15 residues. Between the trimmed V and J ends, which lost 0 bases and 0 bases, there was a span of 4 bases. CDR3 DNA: TGCGCCAGCAGCTTGGAAGTCTCTGGGGCCAACGTCCTGACTTTC. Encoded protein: CASSLEVSGANVLTF.

DNA for the CDR3: TGTGCCAGCAGTGGCCCGGGGGCAGAATATCTCTACAATGAGCAGTTCTTC. This translates into CASSGPGAEYLYNEQFF. The V and J genes are TRBV6-2 or TRBV6-3 and TRBJ2-1; TRBD1 or TRBD2 may be the D gene (6 bases each). Trimming shortened V by 5 bases and J by 3 bases, and 20 bases separated the two germline ends. The CDR3 is 17 amino acids. CDR1 is MNHEY and CDR2 is SVGEGT in the germline V gene.

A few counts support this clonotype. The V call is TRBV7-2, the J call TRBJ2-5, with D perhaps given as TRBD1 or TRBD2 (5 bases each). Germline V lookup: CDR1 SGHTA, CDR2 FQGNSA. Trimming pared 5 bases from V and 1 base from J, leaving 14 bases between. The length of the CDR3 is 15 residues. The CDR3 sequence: CASSQSGRPQETQYF. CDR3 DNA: TGTGCCAGCAGCCAATCGGGACGGCCCCAAGAGACCCAGTACTTC.

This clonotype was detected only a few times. CDR3 DNA: TGCGCCAGCAGCTCGGACAGGGGCGACATGAACACTGAAGCTTTCTTT. The encoded protein is CASSSDRGDMNTEAFF. The V and J genes are TRBV5-1 and TRBJ1-1; TRBD1 agrees at 9 bases. Germline loops: CDR1 SGHRS, CDR2 YFSETQ. V trimming: 3 bases; J trimming: 0 bases; junction bases outside the gene matches: 6. The CDR3 is made up of 16 amino acids.

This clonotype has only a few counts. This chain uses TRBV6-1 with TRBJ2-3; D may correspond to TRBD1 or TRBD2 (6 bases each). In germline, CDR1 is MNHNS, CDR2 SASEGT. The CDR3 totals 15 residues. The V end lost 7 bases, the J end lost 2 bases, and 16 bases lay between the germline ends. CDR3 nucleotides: TGTGCCAGCACAAAGGGGGGACTGTTCACAGATACGCAGTATTTT. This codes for CASTKGGLFTDTQYF.

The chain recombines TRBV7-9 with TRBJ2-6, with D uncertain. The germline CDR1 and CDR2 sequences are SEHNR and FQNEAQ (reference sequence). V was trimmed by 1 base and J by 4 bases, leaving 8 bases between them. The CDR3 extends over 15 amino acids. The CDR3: CASSLEGMGANVLTF. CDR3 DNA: TGTGCCAGCAGCTTAGAAGGAATGGGGGCCAACGTCCTGACTTTC.

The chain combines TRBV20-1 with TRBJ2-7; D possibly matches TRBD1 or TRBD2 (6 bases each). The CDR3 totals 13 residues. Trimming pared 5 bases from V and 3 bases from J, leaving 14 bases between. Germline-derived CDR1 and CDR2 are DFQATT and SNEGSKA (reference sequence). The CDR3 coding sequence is TGCAGTGCTGAAAGGGGGGAGAACTACGAGCAGTACTTC. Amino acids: CSAERGENYEQYF.

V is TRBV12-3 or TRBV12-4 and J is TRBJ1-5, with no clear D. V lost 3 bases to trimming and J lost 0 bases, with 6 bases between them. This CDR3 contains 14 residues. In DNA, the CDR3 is TGTGCCAGCAGTTTGATGTATAGCAATCAGCCCCAGCATTTT. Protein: CASSLMYSNQPQHF.

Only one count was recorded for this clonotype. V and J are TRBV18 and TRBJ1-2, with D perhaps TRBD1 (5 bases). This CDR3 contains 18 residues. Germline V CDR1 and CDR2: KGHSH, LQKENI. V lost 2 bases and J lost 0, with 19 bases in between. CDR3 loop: CASSPILGERGANYGYTF. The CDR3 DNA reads TGTGCCAGCTCACCAATACTCGGCGAGAGAGGGGCTAACTATGGCTACACCTTC.

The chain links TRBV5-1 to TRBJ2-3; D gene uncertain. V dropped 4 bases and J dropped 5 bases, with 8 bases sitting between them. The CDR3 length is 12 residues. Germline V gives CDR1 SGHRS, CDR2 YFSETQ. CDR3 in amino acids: CASSPPEDTQYF. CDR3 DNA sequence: TGCGCCAGCAGCCCCCCCGAAGATACGCAGTATTTT.

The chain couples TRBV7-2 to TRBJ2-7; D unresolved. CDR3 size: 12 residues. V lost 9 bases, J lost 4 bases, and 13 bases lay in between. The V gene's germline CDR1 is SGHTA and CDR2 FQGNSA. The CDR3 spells CASSSDLYEQYF. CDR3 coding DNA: TGTGCCAGTAGCAGTGACTTATACGAGCAGTACTTC.

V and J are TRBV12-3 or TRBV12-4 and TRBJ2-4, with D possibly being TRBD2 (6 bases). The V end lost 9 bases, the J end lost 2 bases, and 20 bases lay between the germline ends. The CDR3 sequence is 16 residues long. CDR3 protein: CASTSLRDGPKNIQYF. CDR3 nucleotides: TGTGCCAGTACCAGCCTGCGGGACGGACCCAAAAACATTCAGTACTTC.

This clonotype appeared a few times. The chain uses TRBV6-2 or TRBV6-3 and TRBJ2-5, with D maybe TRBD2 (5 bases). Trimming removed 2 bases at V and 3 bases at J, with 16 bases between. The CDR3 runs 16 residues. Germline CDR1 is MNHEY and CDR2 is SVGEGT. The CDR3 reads CASSYPIDPREETQYF. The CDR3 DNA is TGTGCCAGCAGTTACCCGATTGATCCGAGGGAAGAGACCCAGTACTTC.

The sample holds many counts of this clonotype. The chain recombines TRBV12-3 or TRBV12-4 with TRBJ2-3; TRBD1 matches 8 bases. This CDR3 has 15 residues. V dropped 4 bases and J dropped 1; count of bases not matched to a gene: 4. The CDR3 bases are TGTGCCAGCAGTTCCCCGGGACAGGGCACAGATACGCAGTATTTT. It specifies CASSSPGQGTDTQYF.

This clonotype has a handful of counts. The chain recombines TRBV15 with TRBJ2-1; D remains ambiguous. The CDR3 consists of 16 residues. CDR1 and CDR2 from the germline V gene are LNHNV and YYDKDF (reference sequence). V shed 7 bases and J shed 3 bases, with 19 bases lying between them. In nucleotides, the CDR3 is TGTGCCACCACCATCCGTTTGGGTTACCTCTACAATGAGCAGTTCTTC. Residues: CATTIRLGYLYNEQFF.

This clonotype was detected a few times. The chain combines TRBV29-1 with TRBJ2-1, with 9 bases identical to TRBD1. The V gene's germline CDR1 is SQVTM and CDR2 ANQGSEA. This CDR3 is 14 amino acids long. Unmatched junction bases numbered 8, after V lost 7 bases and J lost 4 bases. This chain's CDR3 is CSGLTGGEYNEQFF. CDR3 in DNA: TGCAGCGGGCTGACAGGGGGAGAATACAATGAGCAGTTCTTC.

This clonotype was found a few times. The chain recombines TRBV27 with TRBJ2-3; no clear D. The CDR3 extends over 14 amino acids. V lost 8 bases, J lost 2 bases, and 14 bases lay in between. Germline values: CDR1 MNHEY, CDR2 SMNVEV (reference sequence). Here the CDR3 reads CASRPGKHTDTQYF. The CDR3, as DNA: TGTGCCAGCCGCCCAGGAAAGCACACAGATACGCAGTATTTT.

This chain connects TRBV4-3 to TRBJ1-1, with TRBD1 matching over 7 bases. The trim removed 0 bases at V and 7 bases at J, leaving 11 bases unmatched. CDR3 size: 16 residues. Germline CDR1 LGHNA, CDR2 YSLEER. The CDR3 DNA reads TGCGCCAGCAGCCAAGAGCGACAGGGCAGCTTCGGTGAAGCTTTCTTT. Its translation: CASSQERQGSFGEAFF.